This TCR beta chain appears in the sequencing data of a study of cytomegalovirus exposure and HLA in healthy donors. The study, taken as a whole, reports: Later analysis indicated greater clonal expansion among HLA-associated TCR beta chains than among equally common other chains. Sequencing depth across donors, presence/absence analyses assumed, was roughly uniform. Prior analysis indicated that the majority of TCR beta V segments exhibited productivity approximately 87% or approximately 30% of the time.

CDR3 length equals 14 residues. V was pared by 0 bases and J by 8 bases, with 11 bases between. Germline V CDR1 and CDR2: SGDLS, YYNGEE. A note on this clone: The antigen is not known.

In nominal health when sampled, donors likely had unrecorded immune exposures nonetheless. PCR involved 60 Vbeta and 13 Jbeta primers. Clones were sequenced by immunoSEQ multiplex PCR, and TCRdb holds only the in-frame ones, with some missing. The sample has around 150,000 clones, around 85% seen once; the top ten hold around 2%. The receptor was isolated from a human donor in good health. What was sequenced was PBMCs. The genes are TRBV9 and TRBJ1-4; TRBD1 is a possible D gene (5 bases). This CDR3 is CASSVGRGREKLFF. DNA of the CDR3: TGTGCCAGCAGCGTAGGTAGGGGTCGGGAAAAACTGTTTTTT. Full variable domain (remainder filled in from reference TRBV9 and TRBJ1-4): DSGVTQTPKHLITATGQRVTLRCSPRSGDLSVYWYQQSLDQGLQFLIQYYNGEERAKGNILERFSAQQFPDLHSELNLSSLELGDSALYFCASSVGRGREKLFFGSGTQLSVL.